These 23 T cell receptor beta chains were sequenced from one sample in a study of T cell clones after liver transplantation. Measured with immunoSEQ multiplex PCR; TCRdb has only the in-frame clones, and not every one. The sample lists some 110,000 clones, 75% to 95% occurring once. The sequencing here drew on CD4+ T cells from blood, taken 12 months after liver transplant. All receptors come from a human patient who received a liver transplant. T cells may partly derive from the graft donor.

Here the CDR3 reads CASSRSGELETQYF. The CDR3 bases are TGTGCCAGCAGTCGAAGTGGGGAACTAGAGACCCAGTACTTC. V and J are TRBV27 and TRBJ2-5, with unresolved D. Trimming stripped 5 bases from V and 4 bases from J, with 14 bases between. The CDR3 length is 14 residues. Germline CDR1 MNHEY, CDR2 SMNVEV (reference sequence).

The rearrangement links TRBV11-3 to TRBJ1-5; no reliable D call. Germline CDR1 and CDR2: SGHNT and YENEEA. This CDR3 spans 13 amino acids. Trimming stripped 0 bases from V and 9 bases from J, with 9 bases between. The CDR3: CASSLDDIGPQHF. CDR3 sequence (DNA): TGTGCCAGCAGCTTAGATGATATTGGGCCCCAGCATTTT.

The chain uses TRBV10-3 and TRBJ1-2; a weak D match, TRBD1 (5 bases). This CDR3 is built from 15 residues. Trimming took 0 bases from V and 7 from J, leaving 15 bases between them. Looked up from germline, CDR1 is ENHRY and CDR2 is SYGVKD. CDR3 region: CAISESTRAAFGYTF. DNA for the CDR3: TGTGCCATCAGTGAGTCGACCAGGGCGGCCTTTGGCTACACCTTC.

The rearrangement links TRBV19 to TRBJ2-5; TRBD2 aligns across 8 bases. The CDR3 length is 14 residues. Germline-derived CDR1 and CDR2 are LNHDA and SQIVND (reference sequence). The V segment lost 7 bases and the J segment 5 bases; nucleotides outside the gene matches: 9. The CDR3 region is CASTPGGGVETQYF. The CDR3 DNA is TGTGCCAGTACCCCCGGGGGGGGCGTTGAGACCCAGTACTTC.

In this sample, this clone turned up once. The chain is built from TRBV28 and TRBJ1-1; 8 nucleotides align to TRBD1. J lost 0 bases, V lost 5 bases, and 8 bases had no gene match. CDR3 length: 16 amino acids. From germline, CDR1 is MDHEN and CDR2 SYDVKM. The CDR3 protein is CASSLDRGGVNTEAFF. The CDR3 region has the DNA TGTGCCAGCAGTCTCGACAGGGGAGGCGTGAACACTGAAGCTTTCTTT. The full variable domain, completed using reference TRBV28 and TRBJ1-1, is DVKVTQSSRYLVKRTGEKVFLECVQDMDHENMFWYRQDPGLGLRLIYFSYDVKMKEKGDIPEGYSVSREKKERFSLILESASTNQTSMYLCASSLDRGGVNTEAFFGQGTRLTVV.

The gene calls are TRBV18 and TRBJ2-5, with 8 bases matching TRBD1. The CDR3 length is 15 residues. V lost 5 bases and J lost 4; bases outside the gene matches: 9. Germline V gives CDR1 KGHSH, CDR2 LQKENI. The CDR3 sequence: CASSYRTGPRETQYF. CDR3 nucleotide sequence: TGTGCCAGCTCATACCGGACAGGGCCTCGAGAGACCCAGTACTTC.

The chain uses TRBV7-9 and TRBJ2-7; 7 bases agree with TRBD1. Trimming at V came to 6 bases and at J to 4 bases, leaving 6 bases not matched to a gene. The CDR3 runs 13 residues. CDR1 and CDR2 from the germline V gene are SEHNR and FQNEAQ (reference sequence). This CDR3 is CASSRDSYYEQYF. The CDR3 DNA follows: TGTGCCAGCAGTCGGGACAGCTATTACGAGCAGTACTTC.

CDR3 protein: CASSLAAGDYEQYF. In DNA, the CDR3 is TGTGCCAGCAGTCTAGCAGCGGGAGACTACGAGCAGTACTTC. This chain joins TRBV6-1 and TRBJ2-7, with 8 bases identical to TRBD2. This CDR3 has 14 amino acids. The V and J ends lost 5 bases and 3 bases, in that order; junction bases with no gene match: 6. Germline-derived CDR1 and CDR2 are MNHNS and SASEGT.

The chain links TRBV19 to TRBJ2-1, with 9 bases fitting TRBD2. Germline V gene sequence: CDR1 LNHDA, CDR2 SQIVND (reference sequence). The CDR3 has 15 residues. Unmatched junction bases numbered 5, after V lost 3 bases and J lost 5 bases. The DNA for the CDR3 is TGTGCCAGTAGTATCGCTAGCGGGATCAACAATGAGCAGTTCTTC. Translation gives CASSIASGINNEQFF.

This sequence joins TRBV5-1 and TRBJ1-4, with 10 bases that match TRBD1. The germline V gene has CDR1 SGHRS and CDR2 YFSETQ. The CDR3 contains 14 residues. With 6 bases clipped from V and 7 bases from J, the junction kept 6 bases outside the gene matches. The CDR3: CASTRTGGGEKLFF. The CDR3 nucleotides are TGCGCCAGCACCCGGACAGGGGGGGGTGAAAAACTGTTTTTT.

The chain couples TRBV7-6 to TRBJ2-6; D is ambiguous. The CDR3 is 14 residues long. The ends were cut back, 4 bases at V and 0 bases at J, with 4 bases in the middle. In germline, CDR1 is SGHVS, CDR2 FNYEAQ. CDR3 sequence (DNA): TGTGCCAGCAGCTCCAGCTCTGGGGCCAACGTCCTGACTTTC. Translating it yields CASSSSSGANVLTF.

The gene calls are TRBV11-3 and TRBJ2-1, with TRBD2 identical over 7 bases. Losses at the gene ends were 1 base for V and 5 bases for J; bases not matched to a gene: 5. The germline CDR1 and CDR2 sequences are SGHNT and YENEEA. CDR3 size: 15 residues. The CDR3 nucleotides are TGTGCCAGCAGCTTAGGGGTGGCGGGGGACAATGAGCAGTTCTTC. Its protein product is CASSLGVAGDNEQFF.

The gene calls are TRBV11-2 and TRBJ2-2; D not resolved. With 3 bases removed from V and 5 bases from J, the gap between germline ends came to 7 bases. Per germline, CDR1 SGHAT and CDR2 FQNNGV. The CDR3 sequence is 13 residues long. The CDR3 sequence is CASSFLPTGELFF. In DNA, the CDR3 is TGTGCCAGCAGCTTCTTGCCAACCGGGGAGCTGTTTTTT.

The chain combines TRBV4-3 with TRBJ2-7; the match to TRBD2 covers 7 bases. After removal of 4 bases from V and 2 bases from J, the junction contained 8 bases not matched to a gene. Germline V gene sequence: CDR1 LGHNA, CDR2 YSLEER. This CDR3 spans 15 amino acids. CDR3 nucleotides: TGCGCCAGCAGCCGAGGACTAGGGGTAACCTACGAGCAGTACTTC. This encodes CASSRGLGVTYEQYF.

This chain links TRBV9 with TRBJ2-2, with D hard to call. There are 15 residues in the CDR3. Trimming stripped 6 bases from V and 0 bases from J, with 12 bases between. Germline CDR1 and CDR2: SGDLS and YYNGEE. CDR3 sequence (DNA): TGTGCCAGCACCGTTGGCGGATCGAACACCGGGGAGCTGTTTTTT. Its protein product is CASTVGGSNTGELFF. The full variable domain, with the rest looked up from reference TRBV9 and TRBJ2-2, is DSGVTQTPKHLITATGQRVTLRCSPRSGDLSVYWYQQSLDQGLQFLIQYYNGEERAKGNILERFSAQQFPDLHSELNLSSLELGDSALYFCASTVGGSNTGELFFGEGSRLTVL.

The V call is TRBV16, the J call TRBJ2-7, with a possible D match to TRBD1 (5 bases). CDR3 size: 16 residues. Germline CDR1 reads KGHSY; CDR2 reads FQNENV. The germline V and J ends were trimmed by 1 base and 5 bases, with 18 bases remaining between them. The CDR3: CASSQWLGADLDEQYF. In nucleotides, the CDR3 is TGTGCCAGCAGCCAATGGTTAGGGGCTGATCTGGACGAGCAGTACTTC.

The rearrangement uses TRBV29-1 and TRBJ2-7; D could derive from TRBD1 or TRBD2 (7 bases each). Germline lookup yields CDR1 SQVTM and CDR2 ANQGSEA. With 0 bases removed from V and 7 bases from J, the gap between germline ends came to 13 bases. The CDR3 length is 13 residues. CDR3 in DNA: TGCAGCGTTGAAGATCGACAGGGAGGGGAGCAGTACTTC. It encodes CSVEDRQGGEQYF.

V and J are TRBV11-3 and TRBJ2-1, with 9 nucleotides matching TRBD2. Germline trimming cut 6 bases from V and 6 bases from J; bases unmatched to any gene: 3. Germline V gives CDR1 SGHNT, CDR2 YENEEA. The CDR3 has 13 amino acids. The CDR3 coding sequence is TGTGCCAGCAGAAATAGCGGGAGCAATGAGCAGTTCTTC. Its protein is CASRNSGSNEQFF.

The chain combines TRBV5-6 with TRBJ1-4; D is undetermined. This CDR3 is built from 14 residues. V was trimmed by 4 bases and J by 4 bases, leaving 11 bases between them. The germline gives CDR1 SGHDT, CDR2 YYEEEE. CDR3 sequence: CASSLGNLNEKLFF. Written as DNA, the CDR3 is TGTGCCAGCAGCCTGGGGAACCTTAATGAAAAACTGTTTTTT.

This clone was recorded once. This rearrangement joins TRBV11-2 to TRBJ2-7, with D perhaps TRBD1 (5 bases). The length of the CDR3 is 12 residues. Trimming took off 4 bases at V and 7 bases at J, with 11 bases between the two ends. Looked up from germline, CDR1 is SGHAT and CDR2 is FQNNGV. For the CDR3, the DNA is TGTGCCAGCAGCTCGATGGGGCAAGAGCAGTACTTC. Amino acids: CASSSMGQEQYF. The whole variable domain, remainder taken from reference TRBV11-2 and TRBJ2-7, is EAGVAQSPRYKIIEKRQSVAFWCNPISGHATLYWYQQILGQGPKLLIQFQNNGVVDDSQLPKDRFSAERLKGVDSTLKIQPAKLEDSAVYLCASSSMGQEQYFGPGTRLTVT.

In DNA form, the CDR3 reads TGTGCCAGCTCAAAAGATCCAGGGGGCATCTCCTACGAGCAGTACTTC. It codes for CASSKDPGGISYEQYF. The gene calls are TRBV18 and TRBJ2-7, with TRBD1 identical over 8 bases. The junction had 9 bases not matched to a gene; V was cut back by 5 bases and J by 0 bases. Germline CDR1 and CDR2: KGHSH and LQKENI. The CDR3 loop spans 16 amino acids.

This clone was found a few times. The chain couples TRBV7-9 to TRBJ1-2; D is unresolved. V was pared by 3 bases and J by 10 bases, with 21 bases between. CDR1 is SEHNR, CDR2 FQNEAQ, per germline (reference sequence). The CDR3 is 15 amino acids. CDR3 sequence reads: CASSFMTRPGSDYTF. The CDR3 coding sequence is TGTGCCAGCAGCTTTATGACTAGACCGGGATCAGACTACACCTTC.

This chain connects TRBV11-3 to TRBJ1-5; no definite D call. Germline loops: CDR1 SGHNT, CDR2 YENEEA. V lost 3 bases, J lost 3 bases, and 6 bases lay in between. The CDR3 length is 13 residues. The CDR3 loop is CASSFKPNQPQHF. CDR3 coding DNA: TGTGCCAGCAGCTTTAAACCCAATCAGCCCCAGCATTTT.